This TCR beta chain stems from a study of chronic HIV infection and antiretroviral therapy. The CDR3 covers 14 residues. From germline, CDR1 is DFQATT and CDR2 SNEGSKA (reference sequence). J gave up 2 bases and V 5 bases, and 6 bases lay outside the gene matches. This clonotype appeared a few times. TCRdb reprocessed the 5' RACE reads via MiXCR and lists one record per CDR3 protein. The top ten hold over 2.5% of the sample, which has about 38,000 distinct CDR3 sequences, roughly 8% seen once. The sample comprised peripheral blood. V is TRBV20-1 and J is TRBJ1-5; TRBD1 matches 7 bases. This TCR was recovered from an adult who had HIV and had not received antiretroviral therapy, or was an uninfected healthy control (not recorded which). CDR3 residues: CSALPGTGNQPQHF. In DNA form, the CDR3 reads TGCAGTGCTCTTCCCGGGACAGGCAATCAGCCCCAGCATTTT.